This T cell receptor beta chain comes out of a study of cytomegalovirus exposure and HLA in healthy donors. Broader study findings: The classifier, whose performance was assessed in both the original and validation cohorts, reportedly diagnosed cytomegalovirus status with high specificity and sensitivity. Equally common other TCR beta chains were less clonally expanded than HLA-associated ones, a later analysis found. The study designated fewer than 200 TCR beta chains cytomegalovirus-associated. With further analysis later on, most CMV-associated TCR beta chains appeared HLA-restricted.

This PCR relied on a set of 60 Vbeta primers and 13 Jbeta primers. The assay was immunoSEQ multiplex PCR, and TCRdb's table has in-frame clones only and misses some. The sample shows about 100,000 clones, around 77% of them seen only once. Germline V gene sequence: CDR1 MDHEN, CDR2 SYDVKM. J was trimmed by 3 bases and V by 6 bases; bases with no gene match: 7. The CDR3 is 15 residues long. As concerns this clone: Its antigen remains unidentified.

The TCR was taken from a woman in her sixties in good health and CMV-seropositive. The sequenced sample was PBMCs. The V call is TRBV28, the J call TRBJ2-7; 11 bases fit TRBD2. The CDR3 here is CASRPGTSGYYEQYF. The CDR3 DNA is TGTGCCAGCAGACCCGGGACTAGCGGATACTACGAGCAGTACTTC.